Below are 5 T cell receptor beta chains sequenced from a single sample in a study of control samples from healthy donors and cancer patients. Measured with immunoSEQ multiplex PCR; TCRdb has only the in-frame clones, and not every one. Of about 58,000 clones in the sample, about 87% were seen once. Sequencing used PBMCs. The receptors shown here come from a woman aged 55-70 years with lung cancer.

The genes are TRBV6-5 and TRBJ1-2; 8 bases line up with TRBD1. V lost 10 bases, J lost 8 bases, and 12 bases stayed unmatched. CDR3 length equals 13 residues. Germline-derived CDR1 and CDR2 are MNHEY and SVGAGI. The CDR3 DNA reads TGTGCCATTGAACAGGACAGGGCTGGGGGCTACACCTTC. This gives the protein CAIEQDRAGGYTF.

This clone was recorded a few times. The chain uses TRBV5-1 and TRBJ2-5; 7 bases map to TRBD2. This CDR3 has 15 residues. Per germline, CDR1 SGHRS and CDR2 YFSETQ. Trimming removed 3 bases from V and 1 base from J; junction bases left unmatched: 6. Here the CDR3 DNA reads TGCGCCAGCAGCTCGCTGACTAGCAGCCAAGAGACCCAGTACTTC. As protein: CASSSLTSSQETQYF.

This CDR3 is CASSLGLAADTQYF. CDR3 in DNA: TGTGCCAGCAGCTTGGGACTAGCCGCAGATACGCAGTATTTT. V usage is TRBV7-3 and J usage is TRBJ2-3; TRBD2 agrees at 9 bases. Germline CDR1 SGHTA, CDR2 FQGTGA. The V segment lost 3 bases and the J segment 4 bases; nucleotides outside the gene matches: 2. The CDR3 sequence is 14 residues long.

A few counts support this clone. The CDR3 here is CASSERTYSNQPQHF. As DNA, the CDR3 is TGTGCCAGTAGTGAGAGGACTTATAGCAATCAGCCCCAGCATTTT. The V and J genes are TRBV19 and TRBJ1-5, with no clear D. Trimming took off 5 bases at V and 0 bases at J, with 11 bases between the two ends. Germline loops: CDR1 LNHDA, CDR2 SQIVND (reference sequence). The CDR3 is 15 amino acids.

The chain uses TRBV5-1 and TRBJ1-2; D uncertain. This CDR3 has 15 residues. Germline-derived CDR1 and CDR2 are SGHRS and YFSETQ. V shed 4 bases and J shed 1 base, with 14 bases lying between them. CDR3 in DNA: TGCGCCAGCAGCAGCGAAGGTAACAGTAACTATGGCTACACCTTC. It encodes CASSSEGNSNYGYTF.